A single sample gave rise to the 12 T cell receptor beta chains below, sequenced in a study of T cells in Graves' hyperthyroidism and ophthalmopathy. Template material for amplifying TCR beta CDR3 regions consisted of RNA transcripts. Initially, a first-round RT-PCR of the TCR CDR3 employed the HTBI primer set. TCRdb used MiXCR to reprocess the multiplex PCR reads, holding one entry per CDR3 protein. In the table there are 300,000 to 450,000 distinct CDR3 sequences, approximately 17% of which are singletons. Input material: blood. The receptors derive from a man between 18 and 29 years old with Graves' ophthalmopathy.

The table lists this clonotype with many counts. V is TRBV18 and J is TRBJ2-5, with D hard to call. V lost 0 bases to trimming and J lost 1 base, with 3 bases between them. The CDR3 is 13 amino acids. Germline V gene lookup returns CDR1 KGHSH and CDR2 LQKENI. Here the CDR3 reads CASSPPSQETQYF. The CDR3, as DNA: TGTGCCAGCTCACCACCAAGCCAAGAGACCCAGTACTTC.

This clonotype was seen at least ten times. The chain joins TRBV5-1 to TRBJ1-1, with D tentatively TRBD1 (5 bases). CDR1 SGHRS and CDR2 YFSETQ come from the germline V gene. V was shortened by 2 bases and J by 4 bases, with 15 bases between the two germline ends. The CDR3 totals 15 residues. The CDR3 nucleotides are TGCGCCAGCAGCTTCCTGGACGCAGGGTCCACTGAAGCTTTCTTT. It encodes CASSFLDAGSTEAFF.

The table lists this clonotype with a few counts. This chain connects TRBV20-1 to TRBJ1-1; D not resolved. V lost 3 bases and J lost 3, with 14 bases in between. This CDR3 has 14 residues. CDR1 and CDR2 (germline): DFQATT, SNEGSKA (reference sequence). The CDR3: CSARDHNRDTEAFF. The CDR3 coding sequence is TGCAGTGCTAGGGACCACAATCGGGACACTGAAGCTTTCTTT.

The V gene is TRBV3-1, the J gene TRBJ2-7, with 9 bases lining up with TRBD1. Germline V CDR1 and CDR2: LGHDT, YNNKEL (reference sequence). This CDR3 has 17 amino acids. After removal of 1 base from V and 1 base from J, the junction contained 8 bases not matched to a gene. CDR3 in DNA: TGTGCCAGCAGCCAAGTAGTGGCCGGGACAGGGTCCTACGAGCAGTACTTC. The encoded protein is CASSQVVAGTGSYEQYF.

This clonotype was seen just once. The chain has TRBV12-3 or TRBV12-4 and TRBJ1-5; D remains unclear. This CDR3 has 15 residues. V shed 7 bases and J shed 6 bases, with 19 bases lying between them. CDR3 DNA sequence: TGTGCCAGCACCCGTGACGTAGCAATAGGTCAGCCCCAGCATTTT. This translates into CASTRDVAIGQPQHF.

The chain combines TRBV6-6 with TRBJ2-7, with D unresolved. The ends were cut back, 2 bases at V and 7 bases at J, with 9 bases in the middle. The CDR3 totals 12 residues. In germline, CDR1 is MNHNY, CDR2 SVGAGI (reference sequence). The CDR3 DNA sequence: TGTGCCAGCAGTTACCGGTCGAGAGAGCAGTACTTC. Residues: CASSYRSREQYF.

This clonotype was observed at least ten times. The chain has TRBV5-6 and TRBJ2-7, with 8 bases identical to TRBD1. The CDR3 spans 15 residues. The ends lost 2 bases at V and 3 bases at J; junction bases unmatched: 7. Germline assignment: CDR1 SGHDT and CDR2 YYEEEE. CDR3 amino acids: CASSFWGQESYEQYF. The CDR3 DNA reads as TGTGCCAGCAGCTTCTGGGGACAGGAAAGCTACGAGCAGTACTTC.

This clonotype was seen only a few times. The gene calls are TRBV14 and TRBJ1-2, with a weak D call TRBD1 (6 bases). The length of the CDR3 is 15 residues. Germline CDR1 reads SGHDN; CDR2 reads FVKESK. V lost 5 bases and J 4 bases, leaving 17 bases between the germline ends. The CDR3: CASSSAPGDPYGYTF. The CDR3 DNA reads as TGTGCCAGCAGCAGCGCCCCAGGGGATCCCTATGGCTACACCTTC.

This clonotype has at least ten counts. The chain has TRBV12-3 or TRBV12-4 and TRBJ2-7, with D perhaps matching TRBD1 (6 bases). This CDR3 region has 14 residues. Deletions cut 7 bases from V and 6 bases from J, with 19 bases between. In DNA, the CDR3 is TGTGCCAGCAACCTAAACACGGTACAGGGCGAGCAGTACTTC. Protein product: CASNLNTVQGEQYF.

This clonotype was recorded at least ten times. The chain has TRBV6-1 and TRBJ2-7, with a weak D call TRBD2 (5 bases). Looked up from germline, CDR1 is MNHNS and CDR2 is SASEGT. The CDR3 contains 13 residues. V gave up 7 bases and J gave up 2 bases, with 12 bases separating them. This chain's CDR3 is CASKGRGTYEQYF. For the CDR3, the DNA is TGTGCCAGCAAGGGTCGAGGGACCTACGAGCAGTACTTC.

Ten or more counts support this clonotype. This chain joins TRBV7-6 and TRBJ2-2, with 8 bases aligning to TRBD1. The CDR3 loop spans 14 amino acids. Germline V gene lookup returns CDR1 SGHVS and CDR2 FNYEAQ. Unmatched junction bases numbered 2, after V lost 5 bases and J lost 3 bases. CDR3 loop: CASSQDRDTGELFF. The DNA for the CDR3 is TGTGCCAGCAGCCAGGACAGGGACACCGGGGAGCTGTTTTTT.

The sample holds a few counts of this clonotype. The chain couples TRBV19 to TRBJ1-5; 7 positions match TRBD1. The CDR3 totals 17 residues. In germline, CDR1 is LNHDA, CDR2 SQIVND (reference sequence). The V segment lost 6 bases and the J segment 4 bases; nucleotides outside the gene matches: 15. This CDR3 reads CASRPSKGTARNQPQHF. CDR3 bases: TGTGCCAGTAGACCCTCAAAGGGGACAGCCAGGAATCAGCCCCAGCATTTT.